Presented here are 12 T cell receptor beta chains from one specimen sequenced in a study of vaccination effects on CD4 cells after COVID-19. Expansion with viral peptide pools was applied to antigen-specific CD4+ T cells by the ViraFEST assay prior to sequencing. Culturing for 10 to 11 days preceded CD4+ T cell isolation. The vaccine recipients had no prior SARS-CoV-2 infection, with negative nucleocapsid antibodies. For these receptors, no antigen is known. The assay was immunoSEQ multiplex PCR, and TCRdb's table has in-frame clones only and misses some. The sample includes 23,000 or so clones, roughly 70% of them seen just once. The specimen comprised CD4+ T cells from PBMCs cultured with SARS-CoV-2 spike peptides, sampled before COVID-19 vaccination. All receptors come from a human donor who received a COVID-19 vaccine.

This clone showed up just a few times. The chain combines TRBV7-2 with TRBJ2-7; TRBD2 agrees at 13 bases. The trim removed 6 bases at V and 0 bases at J, leaving 11 bases unmatched. Looked up from germline, CDR1 is SGHTA and CDR2 is FQGNSA. The CDR3 consists of 18 residues. This CDR3 reads CASRIRGLAGASSYEQYF. For the CDR3, the DNA is TGTGCCAGCAGAATAAGAGGACTAGCGGGGGCAAGCTCCTACGAGCAGTACTTC.

The rearrangement joins TRBV27 to TRBJ2-1; possible D gene TRBD1, 6 bases. Per the germline V gene, CDR1 is MNHEY and CDR2 is SMNVEV (reference sequence). V dropped 3 bases and J dropped 4 bases, with 10 bases sitting between them. The CDR3 length is 14 residues. CDR3 amino acids: CASSFRTEYNEQFF. The CDR3 nucleotides are TGTGCCAGCAGTTTCCGGACAGAATACAATGAGCAGTTCTTC.

The chain has TRBV11-2 and TRBJ1-1, with D hard to call. CDR3 length: 14 amino acids. Looked up from germline, CDR1 is SGHAT and CDR2 is FQNNGV. V lost 0 bases, J lost 1 base, and 6 bases lay in between. CDR3 residues: CASSLEFRNTEAFF. The DNA of the CDR3 is TGTGCCAGCAGCTTAGAATTCCGGAACACTGAAGCTTTCTTT.

This chain uses TRBV3-1 (or the pseudogene TRBV3-2) with TRBJ2-1; D unclear. This CDR3 spans 11 amino acids. V lost 1 base and J 8 bases, leaving 3 bases between the germline ends. Germline lookup yields CDR1 LGHDT and CDR2 YNNKEL (reference sequence). In DNA form, the CDR3 reads TGTGCCAGCAGCCAAGGGTATGAGCAGTTCTTC. Its protein product is CASSQGYEQFF.

In DNA form, the CDR3 reads TGCGCCAGCAGTGAGTCTTGGACCGCTATGAACACTGAAGCTTTCTTT. Translated, it gives CASSESWTAMNTEAFF. The genes are TRBV10-2 and TRBJ1-1, with D unclear. This CDR3 region has 16 residues. V dropped 0 bases and J dropped 0 bases, with 11 bases sitting between them. Germline V CDR1 and CDR2: WSHSY, SAAADI.

This sequence joins TRBV6-2 or TRBV6-3 and TRBJ1-2, with D hard to call. CDR1 MNHEY and CDR2 SVGEGT come from the germline V gene. The V end was cut by 2 bases, the J end by 0 bases, with 10 bases between. The CDR3 length is 15 residues. The CDR3 sequence: CASSYVSGANYGYTF. CDR3 nucleotide sequence: TGTGCCAGCAGTTACGTGTCTGGAGCTAACTATGGCTACACCTTC.

This chain links TRBV12-3 or TRBV12-4 with TRBJ1-2, with unresolved D. The V and J ends lost 5 bases and 4 bases respectively, with 5 bases between them. The CDR3 loop spans 11 amino acids. The CDR3 loop reads CASSKTYGYTF. CDR3 DNA: TGTGCCAGCAGTAAAACCTATGGCTACACCTTC.

The rearrangement joins TRBV12-5 to TRBJ2-2; TRBD2 matches at 10 bases. The CDR3 loop spans 16 amino acids. J gave up 2 bases and V 5 bases, and 5 bases lay outside the gene matches. Per the germline V gene, CDR1 is LGHNT and CDR2 is FRNRAP. The DNA for the CDR3 is TGTGCTAGTGGTCAGTTAGCGGGAGGCAACACCGGGGAGCTGTTTTTT. Translating gives CASGQLAGGNTGELFF. The full variable domain, rest sourced from reference TRBV12-5 and TRBJ2-2, is DARVTQTPRHKVTEMGQEVTMRCQPILGHNTVFWYRQTMMQGLELLAYFRNRAPLDDSGMPKDRFSAEMPDATLATLKIQPSEPRDSAVYFCASGQLAGGNTGELFFGEGSRLTVL.

V and J are TRBV19 and TRBJ2-6, with no clear D. The CDR3 consists of 17 residues. V was clipped by 3 bases and J by 0 bases, with 12 bases between them. Germline lookup yields CDR1 LNHDA and CDR2 SQIVND (reference sequence). CDR3: CASSILMGNSGANVLTF. CDR3 in DNA: TGTGCCAGTAGTATTTTGATGGGGAACTCTGGGGCCAACGTCCTGACTTTC.

The chain has TRBV5-1 and TRBJ2-4, with a weak D call TRBD1 (6 bases). CDR3 length equals 14 residues. Germline V CDR1 and CDR2: SGHRS, YFSETQ. Trimming took 1 base from V and 6 from J, leaving 11 bases between them. The CDR3 DNA follows: TGCGCCAGCAGCTTGTCAGGACAGCCAAACATTCAGTACTTC. Translated: CASSLSGQPNIQYF. Full variable domain (missing parts from reference TRBV5-1 and TRBJ2-4): KAGVTQTPRYLIKTRGQQVTLSCSPISGHRSVSWYQQTPGQGLQFLFEYFSETQRNKGNFPGRFSGRQFSNSRSEMNVSTLELGDSALYLCASSLSGQPNIQYFGAGTRLSVL.

CDR3 protein: CASTGGGIGTDTQYF. DNA for the CDR3: TGTGCCAGCACCGGGGGGGGGATAGGGACAGATACGCAGTATTTT. The rearrangement joins TRBV2 to TRBJ2-3; 8 nucleotides line up with TRBD2. This CDR3 spans 15 amino acids. Germline CDR1 is SNHLY and CDR2 is FYNNEI. With 7 bases clipped from V and 3 bases from J, the junction kept 9 bases outside the gene matches.

This chain connects TRBV7-9 to TRBJ1-4; 8 bases are a match to TRBD1. The CDR3 sequence is 15 residues long. V was clipped by 6 bases and J by 7 bases; unmatched bases: 10. Germline V lookup: CDR1 SEHNR, CDR2 FQNEAQ (reference sequence). CDR3 residues: CASSTGTGDAEKLFF. The CDR3 nucleotides are TGTGCCAGCAGTACCGGGACAGGAGATGCTGAAAAACTGTTTTTT.